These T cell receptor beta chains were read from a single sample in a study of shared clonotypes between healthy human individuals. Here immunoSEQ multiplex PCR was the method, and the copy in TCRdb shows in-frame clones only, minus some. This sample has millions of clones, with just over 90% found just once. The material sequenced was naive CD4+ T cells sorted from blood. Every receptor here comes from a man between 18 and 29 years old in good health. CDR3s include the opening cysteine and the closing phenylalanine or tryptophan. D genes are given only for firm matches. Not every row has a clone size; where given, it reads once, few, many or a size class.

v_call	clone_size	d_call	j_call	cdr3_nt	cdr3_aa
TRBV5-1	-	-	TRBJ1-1	TGCGCCAGCAGCTTGGCTGGTCAGAACACTGAAGCTTTCTTT	CASSLAGQNTEAFF
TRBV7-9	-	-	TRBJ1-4	TGTGCCAGCAGCCTCGAATTACTTAATGAAAAACTGTTTTTT	CASSLELLNEKLFF
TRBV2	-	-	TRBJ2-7	TGTGCCAGCAGTGAAGCACGGACTGCCGCCTACGAGCAGTACTTC	CASSEARTAAYEQYF
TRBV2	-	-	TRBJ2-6	TGTGCCAGCAGTGAATCCCCCATAGTCTCTGGGGCCAACGTCCTGACTTTC	CASSESPIVSGANVLTF
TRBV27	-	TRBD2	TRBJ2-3	TGTGCCAGCAGTTTATCGCTAGCGGGGAAGTCTACGCAGTATTTT	CASSLSLAGKSTQYF
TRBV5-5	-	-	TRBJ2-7	TGTGCCAGCAGCTCTGGCTACGAGCAGTACTTC	CASSSGYEQYF
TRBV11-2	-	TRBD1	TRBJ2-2	TGTGCCAGCAGCCCACGACAGGGGGACACCGGGGAGCTGTTTTTT	CASSPRQGDTGELFF
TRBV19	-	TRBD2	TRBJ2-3	TGTGCCAGTAGGCAATCGGGGGGGCCCAGCACAGATACGCAGTATTTT	CASRQSGGPSTDTQYF
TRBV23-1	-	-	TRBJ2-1	TGCGCCAGCACTGGTCGCAATGAGCAGTTCTTC	CASTGRNEQFF
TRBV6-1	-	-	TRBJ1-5	TGTGCCAGCAGTGAAGCGTACGGCCAGCCCCAGCATTTT	CASSEAYGQPQHF
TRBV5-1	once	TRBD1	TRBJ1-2	TGCGCCAGCAGCTTGGCGGACAGGTCCTATGGCTACACCTTC	CASSLADRSYGYTF
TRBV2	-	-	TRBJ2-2	TGTGCCAGCACCCCGGGGCCCACCGGGGAGCTGTTTTTT	CASTPGPTGELFF
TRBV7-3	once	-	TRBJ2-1	TGTGCCAGCAGTCCCTCAACTGGAGCCTCCTACAATGAGCAGTTCTTC	CASSPSTGASYNEQFF
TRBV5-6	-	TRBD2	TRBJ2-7	TGTGCCAGCAGCTGGGGGGGACCACCCTACGAGCAGTACTTC	CASSWGGPPYEQYF
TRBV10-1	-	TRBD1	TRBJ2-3	TGCGCCAGCAGTGAGTGGGGACAGGGTGATACGCAGTATTTT	CASSEWGQGDTQYF
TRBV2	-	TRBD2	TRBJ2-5	TGTGCCAGCAACTACGGGGGGGCCCAAGAGACCCAGTACTTC	CASNYGGAQETQYF
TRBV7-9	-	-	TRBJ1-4	TGTGCCAGCAGCCCCGACAGGACAAATGAAAAACTGTTTTTT	CASSPDRTNEKLFF
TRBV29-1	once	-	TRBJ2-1	TGCAGCGTCGCCCCCAGGGCGGGGAGTAGCAATGAGCAGTTCTTC	CSVAPRAGSSNEQFF
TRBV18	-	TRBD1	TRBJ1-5	TGTGCCAGCTCGCCCGGGACAGGGGGACTCAATCAGCCCCAGCATTTT	CASSPGTGGLNQPQHF
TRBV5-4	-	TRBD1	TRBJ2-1	TGTGCCAGCAGCGGGGGACAGAGGAAGATCAGCAATGAGCAGTTCTTC	CASSGGQRKISNEQFF
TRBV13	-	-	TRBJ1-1	TGTGCCAGCAGCTATGGACGGTCCAACACTGAAGCTTTCTTT	CASSYGRSNTEAFF
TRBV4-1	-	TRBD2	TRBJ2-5	TGCGCCAGCAGCCAAGAAGGAGCGGGAGTTGAGACCCAGTACTTC	CASSQEGAGVETQYF
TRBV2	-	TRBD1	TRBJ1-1	TGTGCCAGCAGTGCCGGACAGGGGATGAACACTGAAGCTTTCTTT	CASSAGQGMNTEAFF
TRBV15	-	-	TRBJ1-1	TGTGCCACCAGCCGTTATCAGGGTGTTTTGAACACTGAAGCTTTCTTT	CATSRYQGVLNTEAFF
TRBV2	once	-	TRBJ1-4	TGTGCCAGCTCCAGGACGCAGATAGGAACTAATGAAAAACTGTTTTTT	CASSRTQIGTNEKLFF